A selection of T cell receptor beta chains follows, all from one sample in a study of a mutant IDH1 vaccine in newly diagnosed glioma. Produced via immunoSEQ multiplex PCR; TCRdb's table is partial and in-frame only. This sample has 70,000 to 90,000 clones, with around 90% found just once. For these receptors, no antigen is known. This sample comprised PBMCs, obtained from a glioma patient whose treatment included an IDH1 peptide vaccine. These TCRs come from a woman aged 50 to 60 with glioma. Both conserved end residues are part of each CDR3. The order of the fields is CDR3 protein, J gene, V gene, CDR3 length.

CDR3aa: CASSPGADRGYTF
j_gene: TRBJ1-2
v_gene: TRBV18
len: 13

CDR3aa: CASSLGSEAFF
j_gene: TRBJ1-1
v_gene: TRBV28
len: 11

CDR3aa: CASSERGSLLYNEQFF
j_gene: TRBJ2-1
v_gene: TRBV6-1
len: 16

CDR3aa: CASSIGLADEQYF
j_gene: TRBJ2-7
v_gene: TRBV19
len: 13

CDR3aa: CASSYMEGDTEAFF
j_gene: TRBJ1-1
v_gene: TRBV7-3
len: 14

CDR3aa: CASSPGVAGGSTDTQYF
j_gene: TRBJ2-3
v_gene: TRBV28
len: 17

CDR3aa: CASSFGIGAETQYF
j_gene: TRBJ2-5
v_gene: TRBV7-2
len: 14

CDR3aa: CASSLDRGNSPLHF
j_gene: TRBJ1-6
v_gene: TRBV27
len: 14

CDR3aa: CAISEVAGTDTQYF
j_gene: TRBJ2-3
v_gene: TRBV10-3
len: 14

CDR3aa: CASSPVGQVPSYEQYF
j_gene: TRBJ2-7
v_gene: TRBV19
len: 16

CDR3aa: CASSEKREVKTQYF
j_gene: TRBJ2-5
v_gene: TRBV6-1
len: 14

CDR3aa: CASSQDTPTLYEQYF
j_gene: TRBJ2-7
v_gene: TRBV5-6
len: 15

CDR3aa: CASSHGPYNSPLHF
j_gene: TRBJ1-6
v_gene: TRBV7-3
len: 14

CDR3aa: CASSPPRPSNTSGRVPSYEQYF
j_gene: TRBJ2-7
v_gene: TRBV18
len: 22

CDR3aa: CASSLQESSYEQYF
j_gene: TRBJ2-7
v_gene: TRBV7-9
len: 14

CDR3aa: CASSLRGLYEQYF
j_gene: TRBJ2-7
v_gene: TRBV28
len: 13

CDR3aa: CAWSVLDRENTEAFF
j_gene: TRBJ1-1
v_gene: TRBV30
len: 15

CDR3aa: CASSPLLAGRGEGGYTF
j_gene: TRBJ1-2
v_gene: TRBV7-8
len: 17

CDR3aa: CASSASGSSSYNEQFF
j_gene: TRBJ2-1
v_gene: TRBV2
len: 16

CDR3aa: CASRDRGATEAFF
j_gene: TRBJ1-1
v_gene: TRBV19
len: 13